The rows below give T cell receptor beta chains drawn from one sample of a study of CD8+ T cells in alopecia areata. Some clones are missing from TCRdb's copy, which holds only in-frame ones; the method was immunoSEQ multiplex PCR. The data hold fewer than 40,000 clones, with nearly 55% observed a single time. Sequencing was done on a sample of CD4+ Tregs sorted from blood. The receptors come from a human donor with alopecia areata. Each CDR3 is given with its conserved first and last residue. D genes are given only for firm matches. For some rows the clone size is stated as once, few or many, or as a class when expanded; others skip it.

clone_size	j_call	v_call	d_call	cdr3_aa	cdr3_nt
NA	TRBJ2-7	TRBV11-2	NA	CASSSSTLTYEQYF	TGTGCCAGCAGCTCCTCGACTTTAACCTACGAGCAGTACTTC
NA	TRBJ2-7	TRBV29-1	TRBD1	CSVRLGQGAYEQYF	TGCAGCGTCCGCTTGGGACAGGGGGCTTACGAGCAGTACTTC
NA	TRBJ2-3	TRBV9	NA	CASSISGTPTDTQYF	TGTGCCAGCAGCATTAGTGGGACTCCCACAGATACGCAGTATTTT
NA	TRBJ2-7	TRBV20-1	NA	CSAREPYEQYF	TGCAGTGCTAGGGAACCCTACGAGCAGTACTTC
medium-sized	TRBJ2-2	TRBV9	NA	CASSRQRGNTGELFF	TGTGCCAGCAGCAGACAGCGAGGGAACACCGGGGAGCTGTTTTTT
NA	TRBJ2-7	TRBV27	NA	CASSLIGAAYEQYF	TGTGCCAGCAGTTTAATAGGAGCAGCCTACGAGCAGTACTTC
NA	TRBJ2-3	TRBV5-1	NA	CASSLLVPGQSSTDTQYF	TGCGCCAGCAGCTTGTTGGTTCCAGGGCAGTCTAGCACAGATACGCAGTATTTT
few	TRBJ2-1	TRBV5-1	TRBD2	CASSPLAGGPGEQFF	TGCGCCAGCAGCCCTCTAGCGGGAGGGCCGGGTGAGCAGTTCTTC
once	TRBJ1-2	TRBV2	NA	CASSETGRGYGYTF	TGTGCCAGCAGTGAAACCGGTAGGGGCTATGGCTACACCTTC
NA	TRBJ2-7	TRBV7-6	NA	CASSLGGSSGYEQYF	TGTGCCAGCAGCTTAGGGGGTTCCTCGGGATACGAGCAGTACTTC
NA	TRBJ2-3	TRBV5-4	NA	CASSLVTDTQYF	TGTGCCAGCAGCTTGGTCACCGACACGCAGTATTTT
NA	TRBJ2-7	TRBV4-1	TRBD2	CASSPPGRGPEQYF	TGCGCCAGCAGCCCCCCGGGGAGGGGTCCCGAGCAGTACTTC
NA	TRBJ1-1	TRBV7-9	NA	CASSQVTNTEAFF	TGTGCCAGCAGCCAAGTCACGAACACTGAAGCTTTCTTT
NA	TRBJ1-4	TRBV7-2	NA	CASSPGRGRGKLFF	TGTGCCAGCAGCCCGGGACGGGGCCGGGGTAAACTGTTTTTT
NA	TRBJ1-2	TRBV4-3	TRBD1	CASSQAGGQGNYGYTF	TGCGCCAGCAGCCAAGCTGGGGGACAGGGGAACTATGGCTACACCTTC
few	TRBJ2-3	TRBV7-9	TRBD1	CATYLRGLSTDTQYF	TGTGCCACCTACCTTAGGGGGCTTAGCACAGATACGCAGTATTTT
NA	TRBJ1-3	TRBV7-2	NA	CASSGRLGQPGNTIYF	TGTGCCAGCAGCGGCCGCCTCGGACAACCTGGAAACACCATATATTTT
few	TRBJ1-2	TRBV27	TRBD1	CASSPPGQAYGYTF	TGTGCCAGCAGTCCCCCGGGACAGGCCTATGGCTACACCTTC
NA	TRBJ2-1	TRBV28	TRBD2	CRVEGTSGYNEQFF	TGTCGGGTTGAGGGGACTAGCGGATACAATGAGCAGTTCTTC
NA	TRBJ2-1	TRBV5-1	TRBD1	CASSESQGQVNEQFF	TGCGCCAGCAGCGAGTCACAGGGGCAGGTGAATGAGCAGTTCTTC